This TCR beta chain was observed in a study of glioma-infiltrating T cells. Study conclusions and caveats: Tissue and blood shared very few CDR3 sequences. Tissue-blood divergence was below expectation in non-neoplastic patients, above in gliomas.

This clonotype was counted many times. Its antigen is not identified. TCR alpha and beta CDR3 regions were amplified from RNA using iRepertoire nested multiplex PCR. Tissue mRNA or PBMC total RNA, 100-400 ng, went into one-step reverse transcription and amplification. One entry per CDR3 protein, called by TCRdb with MiXCR from the multiplex PCR reads. Of some 100,000 distinct CDR3 sequences detected, 20% to 25% appear once; the ten largest clones hold around a third. This receptor was taken from a human donor with low-grade glioma or glioblastoma, undergoing nonglioma brain surgery, or in good health (not recorded which). Specimen: glioma tissue, nonneoplastic brain tissue, or PBMCs (not recorded which).

CDR3 loop: CSARSAGSYEQYF. DNA of the CDR3: TGCAGTGCTAGAAGCGCGGGATCCTACGAGCAGTACTTC. V gene TRBV20-1 combines with J gene TRBJ2-7; weak D call: TRBD2 (6 bases). Trimming removed 2 bases at V and 1 base at J, with 9 bases between. From germline, CDR1 is DFQATT and CDR2 SNEGSKA (reference sequence). The CDR3 covers 13 residues.